This T cell receptor (beta chain) stems from a study of shared clonotypes between healthy human individuals. V lost 5 bases and J 5 bases, leaving 28 bases between the germline ends. Germline CDR1 MNHEY, CDR2 SMNVEV (reference sequence). The CDR3 is 18 amino acids. Clones were sequenced by immunoSEQ multiplex PCR, and TCRdb holds only the in-frame ones, with some missing. The sample gives approximately 2.1 million clones, more than 80% of which show up once; 0.39% is in the top ten. Sequenced input: naive CD4+ T cells from PBMCs. Subset: CD45RA+ positively selected. The chain carries TRBV27 and TRBJ2-7, with D perhaps TRBD1 or TRBD2 (5 bases each). The receptor's source is a man younger than 35 in good health. Some clones in this sample may be carry-over from other donors' samples. CDR3 nucleotide sequence: TGTGCCAGCAGTCCCAGATCAAGAGGGACGAGCATCCCCCACGAGCAGTACTTC. As protein: CASSPRSRGTSIPHEQYF.